A selection of T cell receptor beta chains follows, all from one sample in a study of T cells in localized non-small cell lung cancer. The repertoire was sequenced with immunoSEQ multiplex PCR; TCRdb's copy has only in-frame clones and lacks some. The sample includes about 24,000 clones, about nine tenths of them seen just once. The sequencing used peripheral blood mononuclear cells, collected before any cancer treatment. The receptors here all came from a woman aged 35-75 years with stage III lung adenocarcinoma. Both conserved end residues are part of each CDR3. Each record gives: CDR3 protein, CDR3 DNA, J gene, clone size, V gene, D gene. A D gene is named only where the DNA matches it firmly. Where a row states a size, it is once, few, many or the class of an expanded clone; other rows omit it.

CDR3 protein: CASSLETGLNQPQHF; CDR3 DNA: TGTGCCAGCAGCTTGGAGACAGGGTTAAATCAGCCCCAGCATTTT; J gene: TRBJ1-5; clone size: -; V gene: TRBV5-5; D gene: TRBD1
CDR3 protein: CASYRGSNQPQHF; CDR3 DNA: TGTGCCAGCTACAGGGGTAGCAATCAGCCCCAGCATTTT; J gene: TRBJ1-5; clone size: -; V gene: TRBV6-6; D gene: TRBD1
CDR3 protein: CASSQDGDLPETQYF; CDR3 DNA: TGCGCCAGCAGCCAAGATGGGGACCTACCAGAGACCCAGTACTTC; J gene: TRBJ2-5; clone size: -; V gene: TRBV4-1; D gene: -
CDR3 protein: CASSWRPGLAGERGEQFF; CDR3 DNA: TGTGCCAGCAGCTGGAGACCGGGACTAGCGGGAGAGAGGGGAGAGCAGTTCTTC; J gene: TRBJ2-1; clone size: -; V gene: TRBV7-2; D gene: TRBD2
CDR3 protein: CSVGVRSYEQYF; CDR3 DNA: TGCAGCGTTGGGGTTAGAAGCTACGAGCAGTACTTC; J gene: TRBJ2-7; clone size: -; V gene: TRBV29-1; D gene: -
CDR3 protein: CASSEGKQGRKANQPQHF; CDR3 DNA: TGTGCCAGCAGTGAAGGTAAACAGGGGAGGAAGGCCAATCAGCCCCAGCATTTT; J gene: TRBJ1-5; clone size: -; V gene: TRBV6-4; D gene: TRBD1
CDR3 protein: CASRRVGGTGELFF; CDR3 DNA: TGTGCCAGCAGGCGTGTAGGGGGGACCGGGGAGCTGTTTTTT; J gene: TRBJ2-2; clone size: -; V gene: TRBV27; D gene: -
CDR3 protein: CASSFRSASASSSYNEQFF; CDR3 DNA: TGTGCCAGCAGCTTTCGGTCAGCGAGCGCGTCGAGCTCCTACAATGAGCAGTTCTTC; J gene: TRBJ2-1; clone size: -; V gene: TRBV7-2; D gene: -
CDR3 protein: CASSTEAFF; CDR3 DNA: TGCGCCAGCAGCACTGAAGCTTTCTTT; J gene: TRBJ1-1; clone size: -; V gene: TRBV4-1; D gene: -
CDR3 protein: CARDRRGTEAFF; CDR3 DNA: TGTGCGAGGGACAGGCGGGGTACTGAAGCTTTCTTT; J gene: TRBJ1-1; clone size: -; V gene: TRBV30; D gene: TRBD1
CDR3 protein: CTSSLVQGSLYGYTF; CDR3 DNA: TGTACCAGCAGCTTAGTTCAGGGAAGCCTCTATGGCTACACCTTC; J gene: TRBJ1-2; clone size: -; V gene: TRBV11-2; D gene: -
CDR3 protein: CASSSAGGHGYTF; CDR3 DNA: TGTGCCAGCAGTTCAGCCGGGGGGCATGGCTACACCTTC; J gene: TRBJ1-2; clone size: -; V gene: TRBV6-5; D gene: -
CDR3 protein: CASSVFGEREIDTQYF; CDR3 DNA: TGTGCCAGCAGCGTGTTCGGGGAGCGGGAGATAGATACGCAGTATTTT; J gene: TRBJ2-3; clone size: -; V gene: TRBV9; D gene: TRBD2
CDR3 protein: CASSGKRGGATNEKLFF; CDR3 DNA: TGTGCCAGCAGTGGAAAACGAGGGGGTGCAACTAATGAAAAACTGTTTTTT; J gene: TRBJ1-4; clone size: -; V gene: TRBV6-1; D gene: -
CDR3 protein: CASSLDSSTEAFF; CDR3 DNA: TGTGCCAGCAGCTTGGACAGTTCCACTGAAGCTTTCTTT; J gene: TRBJ1-1; clone size: -; V gene: TRBV5-4; D gene: -
CDR3 protein: CASSVGLGASGNTIYF; CDR3 DNA: TGTGCCAGCAGCGTAGGTCTGGGGGCTTCGGGAAACACCATATATTTT; J gene: TRBJ1-3; clone size: -; V gene: TRBV9; D gene: -
CDR3 protein: CASSKQGNTEAFF; CDR3 DNA: TGTGCCAGCAGTAAACAGGGGAACACTGAAGCTTTCTTT; J gene: TRBJ1-1; clone size: -; V gene: TRBV6-5; D gene: -
CDR3 protein: CASSPREQETQYF; CDR3 DNA: TGTGCCAGTAGTCCGCGGGAGCAAGAGACCCAGTACTTC; J gene: TRBJ2-5; clone size: -; V gene: TRBV19; D gene: TRBD2
CDR3 protein: CASSWGFSAPGELFF; CDR3 DNA: TGTGCCAGCAGCTGGGGCTTTTCGGCTCCCGGGGAGCTGTTTTTT; J gene: TRBJ2-2; clone size: -; V gene: TRBV6-5; D gene: -
CDR3 protein: CASSPHWPPGTGEETQYF; CDR3 DNA: TGTGCCAGCAGCCCCCACTGGCCCCCCGGGACCGGTGAGGAGACCCAGTACTTC; J gene: TRBJ2-5; clone size: -; V gene: TRBV7-6; D gene: -
CDR3 protein: CASSGPGQGREQYF; CDR3 DNA: TGTGCCAGCAGCGGACCGGGACAGGGTCGGGAGCAGTACTTC; J gene: TRBJ2-7; clone size: -; V gene: TRBV7-6; D gene: TRBD1
CDR3 protein: CASRLGQGATYEQYF; CDR3 DNA: TGCGCCAGCCGCCTGGGCCAGGGGGCTACCTACGAGCAGTACTTC; J gene: TRBJ2-7; clone size: -; V gene: TRBV5-1; D gene: TRBD1
CDR3 protein: CASSQLTGGSYNEQFF; CDR3 DNA: TGCGCCAGCAGCCAGCTGACAGGGGGCTCCTACAATGAGCAGTTCTTC; J gene: TRBJ2-1; clone size: -; V gene: TRBV4-1; D gene: TRBD1
CDR3 protein: CASSLVAAGEAIQYF; CDR3 DNA: TGTGCCAGCAGCTTGGTGGCAGCGGGAGAGGCCATTCAGTACTTC; J gene: TRBJ2-4; clone size: -; V gene: TRBV5-8; D gene: TRBD2
CDR3 protein: CASSAGVNQPQHF; CDR3 DNA: TGTGCCAGCAGCGCGGGAGTCAATCAGCCCCAGCATTTT; J gene: TRBJ1-5; clone size: -; V gene: TRBV11-2; D gene: -
CDR3 protein: CASSRGETGYQPQHF; CDR3 DNA: TGTGCCAGCAGCCGAGGGGAGACAGGGTATCAGCCCCAGCATTTT; J gene: TRBJ1-5; clone size: few; V gene: TRBV9; D gene: TRBD1
CDR3 protein: CASSDGGQVYSNQPQHF; CDR3 DNA: TGTGCCAGCAGTGACGGCGGACAGGTTTATAGCAATCAGCCCCAGCATTTT; J gene: TRBJ1-5; clone size: few; V gene: TRBV6-4; D gene: TRBD1
CDR3 protein: CASSGGGKYEQYF; CDR3 DNA: TGCGCCAGCAGTGGGGGGGGCAAGTACGAGCAGTACTTC; J gene: TRBJ2-7; clone size: -; V gene: TRBV10-1; D gene: -
CDR3 protein: CASSLARGGRYEQYF; CDR3 DNA: TGTGCCAGCAGCTTAGCGAGGGGGGGCCGTTACGAGCAGTACTTC; J gene: TRBJ2-7; clone size: -; V gene: TRBV7-2; D gene: -
CDR3 protein: CASSLVPGAPYNEQFF; CDR3 DNA: TGTGCCAGCAGCTTGGTCCCCGGGGCCCCATACAATGAGCAGTTCTTC; J gene: TRBJ2-1; clone size: once; V gene: TRBV5-6; D gene: -
CDR3 protein: CAWGGFNGKPQHF; CDR3 DNA: TGTGCCTGGGGGGGTTTCAACGGGAAGCCCCAGCATTTT; J gene: TRBJ1-5; clone size: -; V gene: TRBV30; D gene: -
CDR3 protein: CAWSPDRFSVAFF; CDR3 DNA: TGTGCCTGGAGCCCAGACAGGTTTTCCGTAGCTTTCTTT; J gene: TRBJ1-1; clone size: -; V gene: TRBV30; D gene: -
CDR3 protein: CASSFPGRAGGITDTQYF; CDR3 DNA: TGCGCCAGCAGCTTCCCGGGTCGGGCGGGAGGAATCACAGATACGCAGTATTTT; J gene: TRBJ2-3; clone size: -; V gene: TRBV5-1; D gene: TRBD2
CDR3 protein: CASSTLGGVKNIQYF; CDR3 DNA: TGTGCCAGTAGTACGCTTGGCGGGGTCAAAAACATTCAGTACTTC; J gene: TRBJ2-4; clone size: -; V gene: TRBV19; D gene: -
CDR3 protein: CASSLLDREAFF; CDR3 DNA: TGCGCCAGCAGCTTGCTAGACAGGGAAGCTTTCTTT; J gene: TRBJ1-1; clone size: -; V gene: TRBV5-1; D gene: -
CDR3 protein: CASTATFVRLQETQYF; CDR3 DNA: TGTGCCAGCACGGCGACGTTCGTGCGCCTTCAAGAGACCCAGTACTTC; J gene: TRBJ2-5; clone size: -; V gene: TRBV7-9; D gene: -
CDR3 protein: CASSEQGSLQETQYF; CDR3 DNA: TGTGCCAGCAGTGAGCAGGGGTCCCTCCAAGAGACCCAGTACTTC; J gene: TRBJ2-5; clone size: -; V gene: TRBV6-1; D gene: -
CDR3 protein: CASSPRDRGNYGYTF; CDR3 DNA: TGCGCCAGCAGCCCCCGGGACAGGGGAAACTATGGCTACACCTTC; J gene: TRBJ1-2; clone size: -; V gene: TRBV4-3; D gene: TRBD1
CDR3 protein: CASSFSFLRGETQYF; CDR3 DNA: TGTGCCAGCAGCTTTAGCTTTCTTCGGGGGGAGACCCAGTACTTC; J gene: TRBJ2-5; clone size: -; V gene: TRBV5-6; D gene: -
CDR3 protein: CASPLPHTGGGNTIYF; CDR3 DNA: TGTGCCAGCCCCCTACCACATACAGGGGGTGGAAACACCATATATTTT; J gene: TRBJ1-3; clone size: -; V gene: TRBV18; D gene: TRBD1
CDR3 protein: CASTPRSSGASYNEQFF; CDR3 DNA: TGTGCCAGCACCCCCCGGTCTAGCGGGGCCTCCTACAATGAGCAGTTCTTC; J gene: TRBJ2-1; clone size: -; V gene: TRBV7-9; D gene: TRBD2
CDR3 protein: CASSLVAGAYQETQYF; CDR3 DNA: TGTGCCAGCAGCTTGGTAGCGGGGGCGTACCAAGAGACCCAGTACTTC; J gene: TRBJ2-5; clone size: -; V gene: TRBV13; D gene: TRBD2
CDR3 protein: CASSRQGEVGNQPQHF; CDR3 DNA: TGTGCCAGCTCCCGACAGGGGGAAGTCGGCAATCAGCCCCAGCATTTT; J gene: TRBJ1-5; clone size: -; V gene: TRBV18; D gene: TRBD1
CDR3 protein: CASSPGTGLLQPQHF; CDR3 DNA: TGTGCCAGCAGCCCAGGGACAGGGCTTCTTCAGCCCCAGCATTTT; J gene: TRBJ1-5; clone size: -; V gene: TRBV7-2; D gene: TRBD1
CDR3 protein: CASSQETFVLQHF; CDR3 DNA: TGCGCCAGCAGCCAAGAAACTTTCGTGCTCCAGCATTTT; J gene: TRBJ1-5; clone size: -; V gene: TRBV4-1; D gene: -
CDR3 protein: CASSQEGAGGTEAFF; CDR3 DNA: TGTGCCAGCAGCCAAGAGGGGGCGGGGGGCACTGAAGCTTTCTTT; J gene: TRBJ1-1; clone size: once; V gene: TRBV14; D gene: -
CDR3 protein: CASSGVRDRGSKNIQYF; CDR3 DNA: TGTGCCAGCAGTGGTGTTCGTGACAGGGGTTCCAAAAACATTCAGTACTTC; J gene: TRBJ2-4; clone size: few; V gene: TRBV25-1; D gene: TRBD1
CDR3 protein: CASSPGQSREQYF; CDR3 DNA: TGTGCCAGCAGCCCCGGACAGTCTCGGGAGCAGTACTTC; J gene: TRBJ2-7; clone size: few; V gene: TRBV5-6; D gene: -
CDR3 protein: CASGQGRAGELFF; CDR3 DNA: TGTGCTAGTGGGCAAGGAAGGGCCGGGGAGCTGTTTTTT; J gene: TRBJ2-2; clone size: -; V gene: TRBV12-5; D gene: -
CDR3 protein: CASSSGQAISYEQYF; CDR3 DNA: TGTGCCAGCAGCTCCGGACAGGCGATATCCTACGAGCAGTACTTC; J gene: TRBJ2-7; clone size: -; V gene: TRBV7-8; D gene: TRBD1